The 21 T cell receptor beta chains below all came from one sample that was sequenced in a study of cytomegalovirus exposure and HLA in healthy donors. The primer mix had 60 Vbeta and 13 Jbeta primers. Clones were sequenced by immunoSEQ multiplex PCR, and TCRdb holds only the in-frame ones, with some missing. The repertoire consists of some 220,000 clones, with 77% occurring once and the leading ten covering roughly 2.5%. The sequencing input was PBMCs. The receptors stem from a woman between 55 and 75 years old in good health and CMV-seropositive.

This clone is a singleton in its sample. The chain has TRBV27 and TRBJ2-3; possible D gene TRBD1, 5 bases. The CDR3 has 15 residues. Trimming took off 4 bases at V and 3 bases at J, with 14 bases between the two ends. Germline V lookup: CDR1 MNHEY, CDR2 SMNVEV (reference sequence). The CDR3 protein is CASSYWGGETDTQYF. CDR3 in DNA: TGTGCCAGCAGTTATTGGGGCGGAGAAACAGATACGCAGTATTTT.

This clone was counted only a few times. The chain combines TRBV10-1 with TRBJ2-1, with D uncertain. Germline CDR1 is WNHNN and CDR2 is SYGVQD (reference sequence). The V end lost 4 bases, the J end lost 0 bases, and 10 bases lay between the germline ends. CDR3 size: 15 residues. Here the CDR3 reads CASSGGPSSYNEQFF. Here the CDR3 DNA reads TGCGCCAGCAGTGGAGGCCCGAGCTCCTACAATGAGCAGTTCTTC.

The CDR3 loop reads CASSKAGGSADTQYF. The DNA of the CDR3 is TGTGCCAGTAGTAAGGCGGGAGGGTCGGCAGATACGCAGTATTTT. J is TRBJ2-3 and V is TRBV19; the match to TRBD2 covers 9 bases. CDR3 length equals 15 residues. Trimming at V came to 4 bases and at J to 4 bases, leaving 6 bases not matched to a gene. The germline V gene encodes CDR1 LNHDA and CDR2 SQIVND (reference sequence).

This clone was detected only once. The rearrangement links TRBV5-1 to TRBJ1-4; the D gene is possibly TRBD1 (6 bases). The germline CDR1 and CDR2 sequences are SGHRS and YFSETQ. CDR3 length equals 14 residues. V dropped 4 bases and J dropped 8 bases, with 15 bases sitting between them. DNA of the CDR3: TGCGCCAGCAGCCGGGCGGGGGGCCGCGAAAAACTGTTTTTT. Amino acid sequence: CASSRAGGREKLFF.

The chain couples TRBV5-1 to TRBJ2-5; 8 bases line up with TRBD1. V shed 4 bases and J 5 bases; nucleotides not matched to a gene: 13. The CDR3 covers 16 residues. The germline CDR1 and CDR2 sequences are SGHRS and YFSETQ. The chain's CDR3 is CASSLWTGQGGETQYF. Here the CDR3 DNA reads TGCGCCAGCAGCCTATGGACAGGGCAGGGTGGGGAGACCCAGTACTTC. The full variable domain, rest sourced from reference TRBV5-1 and TRBJ2-5, is KAGVTQTPRYLIKTRGQQVTLSCSPISGHRSVSWYQQTPGQGLQFLFEYFSETQRNKGNFPGRFSGRQFSNSRSEMNVSTLELGDSALYLCASSLWTGQGGETQYFGPGTRLLVL.

This clone has just one count. The rearrangement joins TRBV7-9 to TRBJ2-7; perhaps TRBD2 as D (5 bases). The germline V and J ends were trimmed by 0 bases and 3 bases, with 9 bases remaining between them. CDR3 size: 14 residues. Looked up from germline, CDR1 is SEHNR and CDR2 is FQNEAQ (reference sequence). The CDR3 loop reads CASSLAGDLYEQYF. The CDR3 region has the DNA TGTGCCAGCAGCTTAGCGGGAGATCTCTACGAGCAGTACTTC. The entire variable domain, with the rest obtained from reference TRBV7-9 and TRBJ2-7, is as follows: DTGVSQNPRHKITKRGQNVTFRCDPISEHNRLYWYRQTLGQGPEFLTYFQNEAQLEKSRLLSDRFSAERPKGSFSTLEIQRTEQGDSAMYLCASSLAGDLYEQYFGPGTRLTVT.

This rearrangement joins TRBV18 to TRBJ1-4; TRBD1 agrees at 7 bases. The J segment lost 8 bases and the V segment lost 5 bases, leaving 5 bases of the junction unmatched. The germline V gene encodes CDR1 KGHSH and CDR2 LQKENI. CDR3 length equals 13 residues. CDR3 nucleotide sequence: TGTGCCAGCTCAACCGACAGGGTGGAAAAACTGTTTTTT. This gives the protein CASSTDRVEKLFF.

This chain links TRBV9 with TRBJ2-4, with 9 positions matching TRBD1. This CDR3 is built from 16 residues. Germline-derived CDR1 and CDR2 are SGDLS and YYNGEE. The junction had 12 bases not matched to a gene; V was cut back by 4 bases and J by 7 bases. CDR3 in DNA: TGTGCCAGCAGCCTAGAGGTTGGGACAGGGATGAACATTCAGTACTTC. Protein: CASSLEVGTGMNIQYF.

V and J are TRBV4-3 and TRBJ1-2, with TRBD1 identical over 9 bases. Germline trimming cut 6 bases from V and 6 bases from J; bases unmatched to any gene: 8. Per the germline V gene, CDR1 is LGHNA and CDR2 is YSLEER. The CDR3 is 14 amino acids. CDR3 sequence reads: CASRPGTGINGYTF. The CDR3, as DNA: TGCGCCAGCAGGCCCGGGACAGGGATAAATGGCTACACCTTC.

With respect to this clone: At one end, the junction sequence differs from germline, possibly due to a read error. Written as DNA, the CDR3 is TGTTCCAGCAGCCTCCTCGGGGGGGGCCGATATAATTCACCCCTCCACTTT. As protein: CSSSLLGGGRYNSPLHF. The V and J genes are TRBV7-9 and TRBJ1-6; D might be TRBD1 (6 bases). The CDR3 sequence is 17 residues long. Germline assignment: CDR1 SEHNR and CDR2 FQNEAQ (reference sequence).

This clone has more than one count but fewer than ten. This chain connects TRBV7-8 to TRBJ2-7, with D perhaps TRBD1 (5 bases). This CDR3 is 14 amino acids long. The germline V and J ends were trimmed by 5 bases and 6 bases, with 17 bases remaining between them. The germline V gene encodes CDR1 SGHVS and CDR2 FQNEAQ. The CDR3 protein is CASSPWAGRSEQYF. CDR3 sequence (DNA): TGTGCCAGCAGCCCGTGGGCAGGGCGTTCCGAGCAGTACTTC.

This clone was observed a handful of times. This same CDR3 is encoded by further DNA sequences in the sample. J is TRBJ2-5 and V is TRBV28, with D possibly being TRBD1 (5 bases). The CDR3 has 13 amino acids. Germline CDR1 is MDHEN and CDR2 is SYDVKM. V gave up 2 bases and J gave up 3 bases, with 7 bases separating them. This CDR3 reads CASSLGREETQYF. CDR3 DNA sequence: TGTGCCAGCAGTTTAGGCAGGGAAGAGACCCAGTACTTC.

V is TRBV29-1 and J is TRBJ2-3, with D maybe TRBD1 (7 bases). This CDR3 comprises 13 residues. Germline V gene data show CDR1 as SQVTM and CDR2 as ANQGSEA. Deletions cut 4 bases from V and 5 bases from J, with 13 bases between. DNA for the CDR3: TGCAGCGTTGCGACAGGGCGGGGAGATACGCAGTATTTT. The encoded protein is CSVATGRGDTQYF.

The V call is TRBV4-2, the J call TRBJ2-5; weak D call: TRBD1 (5 bases). Germline CDR1 and CDR2: LGHNA and YNFKEQ. Trimming took off 0 bases at V and 3 bases at J, with 11 bases between the two ends. The CDR3 runs to 15 residues. CDR3 amino acids: CASSQELSGKETQYF. Here the CDR3 DNA reads TGTGCCAGCAGCCAAGAACTTTCAGGGAAAGAGACCCAGTACTTC.

The rearrangement joins TRBV6-6 to TRBJ1-3, with 7 bases that match TRBD1. Germline V lookup: CDR1 MNHNY, CDR2 SVGAGI (reference sequence). The V gene end was trimmed by 5 bases and the J gene end by 8 bases; junction bases not matched to a gene: 0. The CDR3 covers 11 residues. CDR3 in amino acids: CASSGQDTIYF. DNA for the CDR3: TGTGCCAGCAGTGGACAGGACACCATATATTTT.

The chain is built from TRBV7-2 and TRBJ2-3; possibly TRBD2 for D (5 bases). V gave up 0 bases and J gave up 3 bases, with 13 bases separating them. CDR3 length equals 16 residues. Germline V gene data show CDR1 as SGHTA and CDR2 as FQGNSA. In DNA form, the CDR3 reads TGTGCCAGCAGCTTAGCCCCCGGACTGGGGACAGATACGCAGTATTTT. Amino acid sequence: CASSLAPGLGTDTQYF.

This sequence joins TRBV2 and TRBJ2-1, with D possibly matching TRBD1 (6 bases). Trimming shortened V by 5 bases and J by 4 bases, and 12 bases separated the two germline ends. Looked up from germline, CDR1 is SNHLY and CDR2 is FYNNEI. The CDR3 is 14 amino acids. The CDR3 DNA is TGTGCCAGCAGTTTACAGGGACCTTACAATGAGCAGTTCTTC. Residues: CASSLQGPYNEQFF.

The CDR3 region has the DNA TGTGCCACAACCGGGACAGGGTCCAATGAGCAGTTCTTC. Translated, it gives CATTGTGSNEQFF. This chain links TRBV27 with TRBJ2-1; TRBD1 matches 9 bases. Germline CDR1 MNHEY, CDR2 SMNVEV (reference sequence). This CDR3 spans 13 amino acids. Trimming removed 10 bases from V and 6 bases from J; junction bases left unmatched: 7.

This clone was seen only a few times. The rearrangement uses TRBV7-2 and TRBJ2-1, with 8 bases aligning to TRBD2. The CDR3 covers 14 residues. V dropped 2 bases and J dropped 6; count of bases not matched to a gene: 3. CDR1 SGHTA and CDR2 FQGNSA come from the germline V gene. As DNA, the CDR3 is TGTGCCAGCAGCTTAAATAGCGGGGTCAATGAGCAGTTCTTC. This gives the protein CASSLNSGVNEQFF.

In this sample, this clone turned up once. V gene TRBV9 combines with J gene TRBJ2-1; D is perhaps TRBD2 (6 bases). CDR3 length: 15 amino acids. Trimming stripped 4 bases from V and 6 bases from J, with 17 bases between. CDR1 is SGDLS and CDR2 is YYNGEE in the germline V gene. The CDR3 sequence: CASSPKERAVNEQFF. Written as DNA, the CDR3 is TGTGCCAGCAGCCCAAAGGAGCGGGCCGTCAATGAGCAGTTCTTC. Full variable domain (rest looked up from reference TRBV9 and TRBJ2-1): DSGVTQTPKHLITATGQRVTLRCSPRSGDLSVYWYQQSLDQGLQFLIQYYNGEERAKGNILERFSAQQFPDLHSELNLSSLELGDSALYFCASSPKERAVNEQFFGPGTRLTVL.

This chain links TRBV7-9 with TRBJ2-7, with a possible D match to TRBD1 (8 bases). From germline, CDR1 is SEHNR and CDR2 FQNEAQ (reference sequence). Trimming stripped 5 bases from V and 7 bases from J, with 15 bases between. This CDR3 has 13 amino acids. In DNA, the CDR3 is TGTGCCAGCAGCCTACAGGGGGGGACGGAGCAGTACTTC. This sequence encodes CASSLQGGTEQYF.